This T cell receptor (beta chain) was identified during a study of blood T cell repertoires in COVID-19. In the study overall: Acute and convalescent COVID-19 samples came from the United States, Italy and Spain.

Using immunoSEQ multiplex PCR, the repertoire was profiled, and TCRdb retains in-frame clones only, with some absent. The sample comprises 50,000 to 60,000 clones, approximately 86% of which are singletons, and around 7.4% rests with the top ten. The CDR3 contains 11 residues. The V and J ends lost 6 bases and 8 bases respectively, with 13 bases between them. The germline V gene has CDR1 SQVTM and CDR2 ANQGSEA. This chain links TRBV29-1 with TRBJ1-2; D not resolved. The clonotype was recovered from a human donor with active COVID-19. The donor label of this sample is uncertain. Sequenced: peripheral blood. CDR3: CSVPWGGGYTF. The DNA for the CDR3 is TGCAGCGTCCCCTGGGGAGGAGGCTACACCTTC.